This entry describes one T cell receptor beta chain. This clone appeared a few times. The antigen it binds to is not known. The sample holds no much larger clone one base away, and base qualities are not on file. Counted from cysteine to phenylalanine, this CDR3 has 14 amino acids. Left in the record is the CDR3 DNA by itself, 42 bases read in frame from the first base. The germline V gene (reference sequence) sets CDR1 to MNHEY and CDR2 to SMNVEV. V sheds 0 bases and J sheds 7 bases, leaving 12 bases between their ends. This specimen's time point label, per the study, means: progressive disease on ibrutinib. For TCR beta library preparation, approximately 2.2 micrograms of genomic DNA were isolated from cryopreserved PBMCs. Longitudinal blood samples from CLL patients on ibrutinib monotherapy underwent high-throughput TCR beta sequencing. The patients were enrolled in a single-center, open-label phase 2 trial of ibrutinib monotherapy.

The sample comes from a study of cytotoxic CD8 clonotypes in ibrutinib-treated CLL (dated by TCRdb to about 2021). In terms of the full investigation: The cohort included roughly 15 treatment-naive and 11 to 12 relapsed/refractory patients; some 18 were IGHV unmutated. Partial responses were observed in roughly 24 patients and complete responses in 2; after a median follow-up of 68 months, remission was maintained in 15 or so patients and progression was observed in approximately 12. The response samples were drawn at a median of approximately 12 months into treatment, with a range of roughly 6 to 36 months. On average, each sample had approximately 250,000 productive templates and approximately 85,000 productive rearrangements. Longitudinal samples were available for about 30% of the 86 trial participants. Cryopreserved peripheral blood mononuclear cells were obtained before treatment, at response, and at either sustained remission or disease progression. All remission and progressive disease samples were collected while patients were still receiving ibrutinib. Overall study outcomes, separate from this receptor: Baseline clonality exceeded that of age-matched healthy donors and correlated strongly with circulating CD8+ T-cell counts. Lymph node repertoires were not examined, and the timing of sampling was not matched between patients in sustained remission and those whose disease progressed. Public clonotypes were rare and either shrank or stayed stable during treatment, and the rise in clonality at ibrutinib response reflected expansion of private clonotypes. Clonality increased at ibrutinib response, stayed stable in sustained remission, and fell back toward baseline at progression.

The goal of deep resolution MiSeq sequencing was a depth between 1 in 1 million and 1 in 200,000 T cells, and coverage averaged 10x per clonotype. The immunoSEQ hsTCRB Kit was used to generate the TCR beta libraries. On the study's bioinformatics: ImmunoSEQ Data Assistant and ImmunoSEQ Analyzer were used for data analysis, and V, D and J genes were assigned according to IMGT definitions. Clonality, with values ranging from 0 to 1, was calculated as one minus the normalized Shannon entropy of productive rearrangement frequencies. Public clonotype analysis was restricted to overrepresented clonotypes comprising at least 0.05% of each patient's repertoire. Approximately 13 age-matched healthy donor repertoires from immuneACCESS served as clonality controls. Imported from immuneACCESS, the table was reduced by TCRdb to in-frame sequences with V and J called. These copies leave out some clones; in studies compared against another copy, an unresolved V gene accounts for under half, and the cause of the remainder is not known. That table is the source of V, J and clone size, and D and trimming were worked out from the DNA. In all, the sample holds 150,000 to 200,000 clones, and about 88% of those were seen once. 3% to 3.5% of the sample is in the top ten clones.

The source material was PBMCs, sampled at disease progression, from a patient treated with ibrutinib. This TCR derives from a human donor with chronic lymphocytic leukemia. This receptor chain uses TRBV27 and TRBJ1-2, with the D gene uncertain. The CDR3 region has the sequence CASSLSQMRAGYTF. The nucleotides are TGTGCCAGCAGTTTATCTCAAATGAGGGCTGGCTACACCTTC.